This TCR beta chain was identified during a study of cytomegalovirus exposure and HLA in healthy donors. PCR used 60 Vbeta primers and 13 Jbeta primers. Repertoires were generated with immunoSEQ multiplex PCR, while TCRdb's copy carries only in-frame clones and drops some. The table includes approximately 110,000 clones, 70% to 80% detected once. Donors were ostensibly healthy at sampling, although undocumented immune exposures were probable. Findings of the study overall: It was reported that TCR beta sequences correctly inferred the HLA-A and HLA-B alleles for most subjects. Presence/absence analyses treated sequencing depth as roughly uniform across donors. As immune exposure information, only CMV serostatus was available.

On this clone: The antigen is undetermined.

Germline CDR1 is PRHDT and CDR2 is FYEKMQ (reference sequence). The CDR3 loop spans 13 amino acids. V lost 6 bases, J lost 7 bases, and 7 bases stayed unmatched. Material for sequencing was PBMCs. This receptor was identified in a woman aged 40 to 49 in good health and CMV-seropositive. The chain employs TRBV13 and TRBJ1-2; TRBD1 aligns across 8 bases. The CDR3 is CASRLDRVTGYTF. CDR3 DNA sequence: TGTGCCAGCAGACTGGACAGGGTGACTGGCTACACCTTC.